This TCR beta chain was recorded in a study of blood T cell repertoires in COVID-19. Overall study: The United States, Italy and Spain supplied acute and convalescent COVID-19 samples. PBMCs, B-cell-depleted T cells, or T cells provided the cDNA or gDNA that made up the material.

The CDR3 is made up of 14 amino acids. Germline V gene lookup returns CDR1 SGDLS and CDR2 YYNGEE. Trimming took 4 bases from V and 5 from J; bases not matched to a gene: 8. In the source study's methods: How many nucleated cells were present was estimated from reference gene primer amplification. Here immunoSEQ multiplex PCR was the method, and the copy in TCRdb shows in-frame clones only, minus some. That table supplies the V and J calls and clone size; D and trimming were determined from the DNA. This sample yields approximately 90,000 clones, of which about nine tenths are seen a single time; about 5% belongs to the top ten.

The V call is TRBV9, the J call TRBJ1-1, with TRBD1 identical over 7 bases. The sequenced sample consisted of peripheral blood. The sequence was collected from a woman older than 75 with acute or convalescent COVID-19. CDR3 in amino acids: CASSRGPGWTEAFF. The DNA of the CDR3 is TGTGCCAGCAGCAGGGGGCCCGGATGGACTGAAGCTTTCTTT.